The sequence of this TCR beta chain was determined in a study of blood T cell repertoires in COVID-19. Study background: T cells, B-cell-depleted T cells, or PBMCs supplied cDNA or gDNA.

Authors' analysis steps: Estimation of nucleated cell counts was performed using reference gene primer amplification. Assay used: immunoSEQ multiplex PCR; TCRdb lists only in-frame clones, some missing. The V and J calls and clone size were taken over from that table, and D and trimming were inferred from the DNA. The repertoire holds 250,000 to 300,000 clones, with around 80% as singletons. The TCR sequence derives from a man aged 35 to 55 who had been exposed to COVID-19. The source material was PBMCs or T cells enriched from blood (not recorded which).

The CDR3 sequence is CASSYRVEGYTF. The CDR3 bases are TGTGCCAGCAGTTACAGGGTAGAAGGCTACACCTTC. This sequence joins TRBV27 and TRBJ1-2; D perhaps matches TRBD1 (6 bases). This CDR3 region has 12 residues. The V end was cut by 4 bases, the J end by 8 bases, with 11 bases between. Germline CDR1 reads MNHEY; CDR2 reads SMNVEV (reference sequence).